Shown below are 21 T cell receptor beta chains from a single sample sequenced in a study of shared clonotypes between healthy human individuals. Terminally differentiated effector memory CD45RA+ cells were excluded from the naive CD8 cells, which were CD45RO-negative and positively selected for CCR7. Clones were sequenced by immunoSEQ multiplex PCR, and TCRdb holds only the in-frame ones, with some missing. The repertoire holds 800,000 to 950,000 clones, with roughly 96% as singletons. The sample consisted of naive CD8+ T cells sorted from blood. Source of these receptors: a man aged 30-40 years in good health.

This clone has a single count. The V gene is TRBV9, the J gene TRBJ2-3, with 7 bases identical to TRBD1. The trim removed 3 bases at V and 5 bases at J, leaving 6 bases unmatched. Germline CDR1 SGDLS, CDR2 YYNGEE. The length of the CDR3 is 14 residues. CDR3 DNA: TGTGCCAGCAGCGCTACAGGGGCGGTAGATACGCAGTATTTT. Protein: CASSATGAVDTQYF. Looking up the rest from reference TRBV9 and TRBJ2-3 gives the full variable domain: DSGVTQTPKHLITATGQRVTLRCSPRSGDLSVYWYQQSLDQGLQFLIQYYNGEERAKGNILERFSAQQFPDLHSELNLSSLELGDSALYFCASSATGAVDTQYFGPGTRLTVL.

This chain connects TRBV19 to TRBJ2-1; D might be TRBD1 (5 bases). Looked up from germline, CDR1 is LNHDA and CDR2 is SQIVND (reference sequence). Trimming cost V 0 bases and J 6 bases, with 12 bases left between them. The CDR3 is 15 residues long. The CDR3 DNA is TGTGCCAGTAGTATAGACAGGGTAGTGGCCAATGAGCAGTTCTTC. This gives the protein CASSIDRVVANEQFF.

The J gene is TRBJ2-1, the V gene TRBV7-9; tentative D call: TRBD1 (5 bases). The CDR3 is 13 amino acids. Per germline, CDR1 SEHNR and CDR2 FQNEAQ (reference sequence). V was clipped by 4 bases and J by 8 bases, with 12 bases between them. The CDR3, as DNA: TGTGCCAGCAGCTCGACAGTCACGGATGAGCAGTTCTTC. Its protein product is CASSSTVTDEQFF. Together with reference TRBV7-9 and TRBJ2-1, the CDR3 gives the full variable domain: DTGVSQNPRHKITKRGQNVTFRCDPISEHNRLYWYRQTLGQGPEFLTYFQNEAQLEKSRLLSDRFSAERPKGSFSTLEIQRTEQGDSAMYLCASSSTVTDEQFFGPGTRLTVL.

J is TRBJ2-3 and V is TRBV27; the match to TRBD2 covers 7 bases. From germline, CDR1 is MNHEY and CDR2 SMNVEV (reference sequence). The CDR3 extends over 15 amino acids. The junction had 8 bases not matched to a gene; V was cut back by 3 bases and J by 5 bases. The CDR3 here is CASSFGGRGLDTQYF. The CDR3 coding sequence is TGTGCCAGCAGTTTTGGCGGGAGAGGTTTAGATACGCAGTATTTT.

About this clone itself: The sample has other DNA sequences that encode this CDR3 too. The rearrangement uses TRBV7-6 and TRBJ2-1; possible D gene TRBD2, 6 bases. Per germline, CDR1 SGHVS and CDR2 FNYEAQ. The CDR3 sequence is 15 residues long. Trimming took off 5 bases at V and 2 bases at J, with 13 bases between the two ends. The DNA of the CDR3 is TGTGCCAGCAGCCTCCGGGTAGCGGCCTACAATGAGCAGTTCTTC. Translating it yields CASSLRVAAYNEQFF. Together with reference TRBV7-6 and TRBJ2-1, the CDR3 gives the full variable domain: GAGVSQSPRYKVTKRGQDVALRCDPISGHVSLYWYRQALGQGPEFLTYFNYEAQQDKSGLPNDRFSAERPEGSISTLTIQRTEQRDSAMYRCASSLRVAAYNEQFFGPGTRLTVL.

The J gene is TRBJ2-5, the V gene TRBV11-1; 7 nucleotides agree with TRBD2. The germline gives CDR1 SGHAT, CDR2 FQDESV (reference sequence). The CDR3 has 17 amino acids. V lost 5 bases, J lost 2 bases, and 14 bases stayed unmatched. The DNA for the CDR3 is TGTGCCAGCAGCCTCAACCCACTAGCGCAGACGCAAGAGACCCAGTACTTC. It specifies CASSLNPLAQTQETQYF.

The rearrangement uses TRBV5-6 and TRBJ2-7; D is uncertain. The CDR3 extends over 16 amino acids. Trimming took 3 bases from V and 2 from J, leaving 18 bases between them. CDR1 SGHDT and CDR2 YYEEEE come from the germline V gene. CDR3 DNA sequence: TGTGCCAGCAGCTCCACGTCGGAATCGGCCACCTACGAGCAGTACTTC. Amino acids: CASSSTSESATYEQYF.

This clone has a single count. The chain's CDR3 is CASRYRGENGPQHF. As DNA, the CDR3 is TGTGCCAGCAGGTACCGTGGGGAGAACGGGCCCCAGCATTTT. J is TRBJ1-5 and V is TRBV27; D remains unclear. Trimming removed 6 bases from V and 9 bases from J, with 18 bases in between. The CDR3 sequence is 14 residues long. Germline CDR1 is MNHEY and CDR2 is SMNVEV (reference sequence).

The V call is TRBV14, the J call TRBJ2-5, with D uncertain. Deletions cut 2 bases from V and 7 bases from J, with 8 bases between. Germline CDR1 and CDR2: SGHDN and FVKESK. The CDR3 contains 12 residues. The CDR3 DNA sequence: TGTGCCAGCAGCCAAAGGTGGGGGACCCAGTACTTC. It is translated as CASSQRWGTQYF.

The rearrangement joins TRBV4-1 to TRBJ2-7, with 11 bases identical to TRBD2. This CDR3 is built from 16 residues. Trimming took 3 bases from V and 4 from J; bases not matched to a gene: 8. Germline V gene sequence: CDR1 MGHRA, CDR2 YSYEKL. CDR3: CASSHQLAGATYEQYF. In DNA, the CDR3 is TGCGCCAGCAGCCACCAACTAGCGGGGGCCACTTACGAGCAGTACTTC.

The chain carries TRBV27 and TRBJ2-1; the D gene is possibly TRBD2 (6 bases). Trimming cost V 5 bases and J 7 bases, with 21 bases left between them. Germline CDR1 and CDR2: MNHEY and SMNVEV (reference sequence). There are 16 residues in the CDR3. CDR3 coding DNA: TGTGCCAGCAGTCTTGGGGGAGGTCCAGTATTTAATGAGCAGTTCTTC. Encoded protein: CASSLGGGPVFNEQFF.

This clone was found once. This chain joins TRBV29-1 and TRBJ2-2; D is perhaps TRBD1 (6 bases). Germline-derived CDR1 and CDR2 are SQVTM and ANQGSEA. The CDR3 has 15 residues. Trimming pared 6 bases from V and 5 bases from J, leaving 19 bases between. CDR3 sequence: CSVTHRDRETGELFF. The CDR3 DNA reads TGCAGCGTAACGCACAGGGACCGAGAGACCGGGGAGCTGTTTTTT.

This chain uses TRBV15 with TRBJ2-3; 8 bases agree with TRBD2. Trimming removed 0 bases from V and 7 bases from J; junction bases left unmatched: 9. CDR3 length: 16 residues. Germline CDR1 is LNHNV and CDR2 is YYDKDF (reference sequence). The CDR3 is CATSRDPAGAKYTQYF. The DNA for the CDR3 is TGTGCCACCAGCAGAGATCCAGCGGGAGCGAAGTATACGCAGTATTTT.

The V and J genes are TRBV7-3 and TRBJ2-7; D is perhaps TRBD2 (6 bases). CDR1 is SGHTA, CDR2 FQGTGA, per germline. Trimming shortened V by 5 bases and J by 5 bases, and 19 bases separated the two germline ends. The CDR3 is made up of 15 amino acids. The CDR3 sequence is CASSPSIGGWNEQYF. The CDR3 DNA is TGTGCCAGCAGCCCATCCATTGGGGGGTGGAACGAGCAGTACTTC.

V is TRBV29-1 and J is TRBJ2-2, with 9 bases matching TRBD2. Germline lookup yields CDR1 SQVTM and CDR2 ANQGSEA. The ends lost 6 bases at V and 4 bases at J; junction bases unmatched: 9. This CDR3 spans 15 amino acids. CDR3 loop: CSVSGAGGATGELFF. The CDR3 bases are TGCAGCGTATCAGGAGCGGGAGGCGCCACCGGGGAGCTGTTTTTT.

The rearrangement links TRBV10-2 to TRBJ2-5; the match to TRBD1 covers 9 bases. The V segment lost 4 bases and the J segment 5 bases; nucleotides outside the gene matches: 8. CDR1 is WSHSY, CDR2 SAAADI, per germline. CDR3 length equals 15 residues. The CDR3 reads CASSVYRGRMETQYF. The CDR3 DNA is TGCGCCAGCAGTGTTTACAGGGGGCGCATGGAGACCCAGTACTTC.

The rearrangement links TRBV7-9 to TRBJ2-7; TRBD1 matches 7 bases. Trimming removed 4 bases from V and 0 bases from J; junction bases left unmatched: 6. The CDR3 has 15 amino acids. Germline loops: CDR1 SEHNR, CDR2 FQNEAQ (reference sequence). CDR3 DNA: TGTGCCAGCAGCTATACAGGGGCCAGCTCCTACGAGCAGTACTTC. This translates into CASSYTGASSYEQYF.

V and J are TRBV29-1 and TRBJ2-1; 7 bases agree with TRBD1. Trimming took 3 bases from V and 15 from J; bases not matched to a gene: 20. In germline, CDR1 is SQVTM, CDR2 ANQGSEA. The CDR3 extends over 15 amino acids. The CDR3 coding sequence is TGCAGCGTTGACGGGATCGACAGGGTCCTAGGATTTCGGTTCTTC. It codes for CSVDGIDRVLGFRFF.

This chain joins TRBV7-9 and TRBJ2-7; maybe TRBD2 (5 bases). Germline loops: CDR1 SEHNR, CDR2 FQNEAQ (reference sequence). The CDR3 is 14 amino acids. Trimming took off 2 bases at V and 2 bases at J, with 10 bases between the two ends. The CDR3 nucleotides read TGTGCCAGCAGCTTACTCGAACTAGCCTACGAGCAGTACTTC. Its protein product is CASSLLELAYEQYF.

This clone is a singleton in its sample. The CDR3: CASSHSRGTSLTYEQYF. The CDR3 DNA reads as TGTGCCAGCAGTCATTCCCGGGGGACTAGCCTCACCTACGAGCAGTACTTC. This chain links TRBV7-9 with TRBJ2-7; TRBD2 agrees at 9 bases. Trimming cost V 6 bases and J 2 bases; bases outside gene matches: 14. The CDR3 length is 17 residues. Germline V gene lookup returns CDR1 SEHNR and CDR2 FQNEAQ (reference sequence).

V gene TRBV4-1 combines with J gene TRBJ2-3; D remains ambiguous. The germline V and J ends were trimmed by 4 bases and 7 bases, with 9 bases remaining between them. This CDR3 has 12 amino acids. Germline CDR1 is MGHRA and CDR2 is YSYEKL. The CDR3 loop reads CASSPDGNTQYF. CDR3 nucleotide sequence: TGCGCCAGCAGCCCAGATGGTAATACGCAGTATTTT.